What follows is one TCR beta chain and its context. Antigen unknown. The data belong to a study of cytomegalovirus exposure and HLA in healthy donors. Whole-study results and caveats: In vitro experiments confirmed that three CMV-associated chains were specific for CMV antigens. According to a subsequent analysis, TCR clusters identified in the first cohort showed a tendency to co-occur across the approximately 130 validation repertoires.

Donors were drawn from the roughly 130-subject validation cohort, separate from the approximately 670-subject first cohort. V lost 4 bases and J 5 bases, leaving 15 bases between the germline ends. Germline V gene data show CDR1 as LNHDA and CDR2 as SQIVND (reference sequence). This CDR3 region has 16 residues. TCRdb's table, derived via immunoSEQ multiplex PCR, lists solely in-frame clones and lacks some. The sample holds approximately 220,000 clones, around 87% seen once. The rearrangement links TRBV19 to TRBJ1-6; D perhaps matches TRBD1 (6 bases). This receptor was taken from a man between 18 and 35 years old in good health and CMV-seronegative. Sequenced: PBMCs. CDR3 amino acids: CASSTGAGADNSPLHF. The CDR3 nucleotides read TGTGCCAGTAGTACAGGAGCAGGGGCTGATAATTCACCCCTCCACTTT.